The text below deals with one T cell receptor (beta chain). Other DNA sequences from this sample encode an identical CDR3 as well. This sample was included in a study of blood T cell repertoires in COVID-19. The overall study: Sites across the United States, Italy and Spain contributed samples from acute and convalescent COVID-19. Sources were T cells, B-cell-depleted T cells, or PBMCs; the material itself was cDNA or gDNA.

Seattle's cohort entered during active infection and was followed longitudinally. Germline CDR1 reads LGHDT; CDR2 reads YNNKEL (reference sequence). The CDR3 covers 13 residues. V shed 1 base and J shed 2 bases, with 3 bases lying between them. Under the authors' procedure: Amplifying reference gene primers gave estimates of nucleated cell counts. Assay used: immunoSEQ multiplex PCR; TCRdb lists only in-frame clones, some missing. V and J calls and clone size follow that table, whereas D and trimming were derived from the DNA. The sample holds about 480,000 clones, 89% seen once. The rearrangement links TRBV3-1 (or the pseudogene TRBV3-2) to TRBJ1-5; D remains ambiguous. The sequence came from a young man with COVID-19, enrolled during active disease. The sample was peripheral blood. CDR3 coding DNA: TGTGCCAGCAGCCAAGGAGGCAATCAGCCCCAGCATTTT. Translation gives CASSQGGNQPQHF.